Detailed here is one T cell receptor beta chain. Its antigen is not identified. This record belongs to a study of multiple sclerosis patients with progressive multifocal leukoencephalopathy. Sequencing was at survey level. Sequencing was performed with immunoSEQ multiplex PCR; in TCRdb, only in-frame clones are kept and a portion is missing. The sample records under 30,000 clones, 90% being singletons. V lost 2 bases to trimming and J lost 4 bases; unmatched junction nucleotides: 3. The CDR3 has 14 amino acids. Germline assignment: CDR1 MNHNY and CDR2 SVGAGI (reference sequence). General study findings and limits: No common TRBV or TRBJ usage or pairing appeared at PML. Lower normalized Shannon entropy suggested reduced TRB diversity in most PML patients. Expanded clones at PML onset predated and persisted through natalizumab therapy.

The sample's time point: about 13 months of natalizumab therapy. The material was PBMCs, obtained from a patient treated with natalizumab. The J gene is TRBJ1-1, the V gene TRBV6-6; 8 bases are a match to TRBD1. The TCR comes from a human donor with multiple sclerosis. In DNA form, the CDR3 reads TGTGCCAGCAGTTACCCTACAGGGGGCACTGAAGCTTTCTTT. It specifies CASSYPTGGTEAFF.